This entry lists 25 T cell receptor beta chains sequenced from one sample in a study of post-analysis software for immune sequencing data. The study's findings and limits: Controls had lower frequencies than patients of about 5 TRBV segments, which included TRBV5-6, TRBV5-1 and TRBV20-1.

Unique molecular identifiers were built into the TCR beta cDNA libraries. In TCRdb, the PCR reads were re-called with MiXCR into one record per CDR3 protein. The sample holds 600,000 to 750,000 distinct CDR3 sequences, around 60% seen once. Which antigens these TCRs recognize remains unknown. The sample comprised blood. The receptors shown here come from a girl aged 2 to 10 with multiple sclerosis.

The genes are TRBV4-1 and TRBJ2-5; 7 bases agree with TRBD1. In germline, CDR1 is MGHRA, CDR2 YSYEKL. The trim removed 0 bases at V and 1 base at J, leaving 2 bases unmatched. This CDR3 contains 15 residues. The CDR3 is CASSQEGQAQETQYF. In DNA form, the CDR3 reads TGCGCCAGCAGCCAAGAAGGACAGGCCCAAGAGACCCAGTACTTC.

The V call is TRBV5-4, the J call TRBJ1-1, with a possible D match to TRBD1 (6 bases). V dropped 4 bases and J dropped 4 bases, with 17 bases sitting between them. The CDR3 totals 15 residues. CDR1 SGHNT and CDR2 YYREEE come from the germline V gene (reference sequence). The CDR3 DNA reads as TGTGCCAGCAGCGCCCCACAGGGCCTGGGCACTGAAGCTTTCTTT. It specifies CASSAPQGLGTEAFF.

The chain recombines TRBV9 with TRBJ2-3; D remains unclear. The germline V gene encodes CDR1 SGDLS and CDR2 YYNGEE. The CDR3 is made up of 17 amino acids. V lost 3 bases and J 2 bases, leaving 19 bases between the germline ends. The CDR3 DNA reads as TGTGCCAGCAGCGCCATTCCTTTCAGCGATCTCACAGATACGCAGTATTTT. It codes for CASSAIPFSDLTDTQYF.

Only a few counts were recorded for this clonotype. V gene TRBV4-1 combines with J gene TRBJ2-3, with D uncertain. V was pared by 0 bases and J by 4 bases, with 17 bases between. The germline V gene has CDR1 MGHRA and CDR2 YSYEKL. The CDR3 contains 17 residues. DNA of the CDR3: TGCGCCAGCAGCCAAGAACTTACGACACCGAGAGCAGATACGCAGTATTTT. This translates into CASSQELTTPRADTQYF.

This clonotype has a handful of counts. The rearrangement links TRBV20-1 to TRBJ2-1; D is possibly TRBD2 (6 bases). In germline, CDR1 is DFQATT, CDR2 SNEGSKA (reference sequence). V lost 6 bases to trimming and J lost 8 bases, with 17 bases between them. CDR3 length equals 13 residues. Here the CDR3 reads CSATTDAGHEQFF. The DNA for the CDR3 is TGCAGTGCAACCACAGACGCGGGGCATGAGCAGTTCTTC.

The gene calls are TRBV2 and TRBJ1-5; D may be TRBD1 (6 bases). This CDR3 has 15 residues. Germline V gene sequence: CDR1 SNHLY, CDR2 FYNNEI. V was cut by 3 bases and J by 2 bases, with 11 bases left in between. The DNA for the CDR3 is TGTGCCAGCAGTGAGGTGGGGGGCGGCAATCAGCCCCAGCATTTT. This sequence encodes CASSEVGGGNQPQHF.

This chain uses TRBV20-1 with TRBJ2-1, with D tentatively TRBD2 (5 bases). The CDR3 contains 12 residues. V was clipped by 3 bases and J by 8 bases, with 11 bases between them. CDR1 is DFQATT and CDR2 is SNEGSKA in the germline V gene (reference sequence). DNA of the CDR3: TGCAGTGCTAGTCCTCAGAGGGATGAGCAGTTCTTC. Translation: CSASPQRDEQFF.

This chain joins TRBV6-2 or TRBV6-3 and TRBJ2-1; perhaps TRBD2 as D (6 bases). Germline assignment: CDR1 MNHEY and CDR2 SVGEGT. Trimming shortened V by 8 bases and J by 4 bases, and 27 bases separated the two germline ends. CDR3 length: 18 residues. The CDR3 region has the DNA TGTGCCAGCTCGCGGGGTTTATCCCCGGCCGCAACTTACAATGAGCAGTTCTTC. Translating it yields CASSRGLSPAATYNEQFF.

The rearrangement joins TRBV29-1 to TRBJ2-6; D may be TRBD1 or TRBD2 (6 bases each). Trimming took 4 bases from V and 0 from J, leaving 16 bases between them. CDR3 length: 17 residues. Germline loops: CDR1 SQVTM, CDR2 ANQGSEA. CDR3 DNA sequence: TGCAGCGTTGGGACTACAGGGTTCAGCTCTGGGGCCAACGTCCTGACTTTC. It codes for CSVGTTGFSSGANVLTF.

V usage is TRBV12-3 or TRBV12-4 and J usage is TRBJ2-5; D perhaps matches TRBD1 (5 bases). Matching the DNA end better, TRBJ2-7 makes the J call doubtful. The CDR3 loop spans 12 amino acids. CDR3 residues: CASSLRQTEQYF. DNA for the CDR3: TGTGCCAGCAGTTTAAGACAGACCGAGCAGTACTTC.

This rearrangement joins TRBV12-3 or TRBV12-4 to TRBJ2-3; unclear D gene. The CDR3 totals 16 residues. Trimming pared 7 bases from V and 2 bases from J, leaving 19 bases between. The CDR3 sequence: CASTLLGSKDTDTQYF. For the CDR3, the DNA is TGTGCCAGCACCCTTCTCGGGTCGAAGGACACAGATACGCAGTATTTT.

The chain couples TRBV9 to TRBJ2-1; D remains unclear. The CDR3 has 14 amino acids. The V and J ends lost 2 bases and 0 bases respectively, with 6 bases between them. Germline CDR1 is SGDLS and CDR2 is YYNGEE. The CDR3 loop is CASSVLNSYNEQFF. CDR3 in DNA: TGTGCCAGCAGCGTTTTGAACTCCTACAATGAGCAGTTCTTC. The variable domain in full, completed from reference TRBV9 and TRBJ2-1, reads DSGVTQTPKHLITATGQRVTLRCSPRSGDLSVYWYQQSLDQGLQFLIQYYNGEERAKGNILERFSAQQFPDLHSELNLSSLELGDSALYFCASSVLNSYNEQFFGPGTRLTVL.

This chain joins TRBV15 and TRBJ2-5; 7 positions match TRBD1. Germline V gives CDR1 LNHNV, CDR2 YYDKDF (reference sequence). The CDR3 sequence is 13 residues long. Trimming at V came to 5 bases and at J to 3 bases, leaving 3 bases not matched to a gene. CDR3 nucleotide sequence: TGTGCCACCAGCTTACAGGGGAAAGAGACCCAGTACTTC. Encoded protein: CATSLQGKETQYF.

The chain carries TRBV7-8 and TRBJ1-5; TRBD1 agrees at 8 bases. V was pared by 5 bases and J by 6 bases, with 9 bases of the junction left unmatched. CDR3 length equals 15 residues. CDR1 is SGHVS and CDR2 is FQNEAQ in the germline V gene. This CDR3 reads CASSPIPGGGQPQHF. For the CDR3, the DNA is TGTGCCAGCAGCCCCATCCCAGGGGGCGGTCAGCCCCAGCATTTT.

The CDR3 nucleotides read TGCGCCAGCAGCCAAGAGCTGACAGGGAGGAACATTCAGTACTTC. Translated, it gives CASSQELTGRNIQYF. The chain recombines TRBV4-3 with TRBJ2-4; D may be TRBD1 (7 bases). V lost 0 bases to trimming and J lost 7 bases, with 13 bases between them. The germline V gene has CDR1 LGHNA and CDR2 YSLEER. The CDR3 is 15 amino acids.

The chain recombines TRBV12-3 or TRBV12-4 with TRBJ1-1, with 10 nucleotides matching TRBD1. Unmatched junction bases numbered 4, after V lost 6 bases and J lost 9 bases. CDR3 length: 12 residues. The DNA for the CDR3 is TGTGCCAGCAGCCGGGACAGGGGAAAAGCTTTCTTT. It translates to CASSRDRGKAFF.

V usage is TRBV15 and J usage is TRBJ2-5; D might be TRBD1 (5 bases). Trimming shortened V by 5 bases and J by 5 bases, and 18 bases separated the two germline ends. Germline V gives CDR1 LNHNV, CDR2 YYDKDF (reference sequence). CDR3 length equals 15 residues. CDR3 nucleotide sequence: TGTGCCACCAGCGCCAGATGGTATGGGGCGGAGACCCAGTACTTC. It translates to CATSARWYGAETQYF.

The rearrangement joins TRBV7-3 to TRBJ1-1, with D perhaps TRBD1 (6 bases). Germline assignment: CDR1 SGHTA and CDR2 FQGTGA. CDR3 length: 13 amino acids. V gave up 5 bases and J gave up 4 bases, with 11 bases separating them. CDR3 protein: CASSVSDSTEAFF. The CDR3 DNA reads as TGTGCCAGCAGCGTATCGGACAGCACTGAAGCTTTCTTT.

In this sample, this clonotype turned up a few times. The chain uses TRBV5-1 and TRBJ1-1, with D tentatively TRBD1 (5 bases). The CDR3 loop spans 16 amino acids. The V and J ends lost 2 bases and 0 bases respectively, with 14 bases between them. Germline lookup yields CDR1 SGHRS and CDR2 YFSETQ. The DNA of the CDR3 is TGCGCCAGCAGCTTAGAAGGGGCTATTATGAACACTGAAGCTTTCTTT. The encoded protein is CASSLEGAIMNTEAFF.

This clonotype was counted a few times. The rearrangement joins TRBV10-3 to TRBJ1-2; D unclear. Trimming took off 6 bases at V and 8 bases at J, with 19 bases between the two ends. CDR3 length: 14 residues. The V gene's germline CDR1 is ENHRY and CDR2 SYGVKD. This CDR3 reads CAISEARTDRGYTF. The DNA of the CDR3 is TGTGCCATCAGCGAAGCACGGACCGATCGGGGCTACACCTTC.

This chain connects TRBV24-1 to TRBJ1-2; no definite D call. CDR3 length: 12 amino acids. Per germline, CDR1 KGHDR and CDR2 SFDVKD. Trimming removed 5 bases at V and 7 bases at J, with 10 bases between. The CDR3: CATSGQPGGYTF. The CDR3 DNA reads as TGTGCCACCAGTGGGCAGCCGGGTGGCTACACCTTC.

CDR3: CASSYGGSTDTQYF. CDR3 nucleotide sequence: TGTGCCAGCAGTTATGGTGGTAGCACAGATACGCAGTATTTT. The genes are TRBV6-6 and TRBJ2-3; D not resolved. The CDR3 spans 14 residues. The ends were cut back, 3 bases at V and 0 bases at J, with 7 bases in the middle. The germline CDR1 and CDR2 sequences are MNHNY and SVGAGI (reference sequence).

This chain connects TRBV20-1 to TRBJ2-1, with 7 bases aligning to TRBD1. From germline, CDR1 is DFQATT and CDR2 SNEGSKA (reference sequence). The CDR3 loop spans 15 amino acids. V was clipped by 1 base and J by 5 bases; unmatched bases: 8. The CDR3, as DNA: TGCAGTGCTAGAGCAGGGACAGTGGCCGACAATGAGCAGTTCTTC. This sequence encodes CSARAGTVADNEQFF.

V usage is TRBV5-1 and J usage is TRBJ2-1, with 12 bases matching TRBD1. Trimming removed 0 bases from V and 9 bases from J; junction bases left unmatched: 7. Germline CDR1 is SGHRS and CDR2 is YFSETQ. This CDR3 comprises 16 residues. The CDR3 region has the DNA TGCGCCAGCAGCTTGGATACTGGGACAGGGGGCAGTGAGCAGTTCTTC. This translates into CASSLDTGTGGSEQFF.

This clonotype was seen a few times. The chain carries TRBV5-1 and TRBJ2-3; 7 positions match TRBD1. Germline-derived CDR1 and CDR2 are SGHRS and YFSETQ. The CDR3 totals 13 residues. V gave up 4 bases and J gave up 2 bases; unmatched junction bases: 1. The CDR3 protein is CASSQGDTDTQYF. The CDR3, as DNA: TGCGCCAGCAGCCAGGGGGACACAGATACGCAGTATTTT.